Here is one T cell receptor beta chain with its context. There is no known antigen for this receptor. The source of the sample is a study of CXCR3-negative and CXCR3-positive naive CD8 T cells (dated by TCRdb to the late 2010s). Turning to the overall study: In total, roughly 140 million TRB reads were obtained, which works out to roughly 1.5 +/- 0.3 million reads per library. Data from about ten donors, pooled across two independent experiments, went into the diversity and physicochemical repertoire analyses. For the TRBV-TRBJ cluster analysis, the naive subsets came from 5 donors, while the memory cells came from 3 donors. Study-level results and caveats: Because CXCR3 expression was partially decreased after cryopreservation, freshly isolated PBMCs were used for most assays. Within the same donor, TRBV-TRBJ usage looked similar between naive CXCR3-negative and CXCR3-positive cells, but memory cells had distinct patterns. Comparably high repertoire diversity was found in both naive subsets, whereas much lower repertoire diversity was found in memory CD8+ T cells. Because surface CD5, which is linked to self-reactivity in mice, was comparable between the naive subsets, TCR interaction strength was also inferred from TRB CDR3 physicochemical properties.

The CDR3 spans 12 residues, from the cysteine through the phenylalanine. No coding sequence is recorded. From the germline V gene, CDR1 is SGHVS and CDR2 is FQNEAQ. For every CD8+ T cell subset, 300,000 cells were flow-sorted straight into RLT lysis buffer, and each subset was sorted in triplicate. Standard density gradient centrifugation was used to isolate peripheral blood mononuclear cells from buffy coats. Total RNA was extracted from sorted cells using an RNeasy Mini Kit. Sequencing used a NextSeq 550. The Human TCR Profiling Kit (MiLaboratory) was used to make UMI-labeled 5' RACE TRB cDNA libraries. cDNA synthesis used the entire amount of extracted RNA, and PCR amplification then used the entire amount of cDNA produced. Libraries were prepared in parallel with an identical number of PCR cycles. As for the authors' bioinformatics: MIGEC and MiXCR extracted about 54,000 +/- 9,700 unique UMI-labeled TRB cDNA molecules per library, requiring at least two reads per UMI. An average of about 40,000 +/- 10,000 functional in-frame TRB CDR3 nucleotide clonotypes without stop codons was found per library. After downsampling to 5000 UMI-labeled TRB molecules per sample, diversity metrics, including normalized Shannon-Wiener and Chao1, were computed in VDJtools. VDJtools computed clonotype-size-weighted physicochemical properties of the central five CDR3 residues: interaction energy, strength, volume and Kidera factor 4. TCRdb reprocessed the public reads and reports one entry per CDR3 protein sequence, without DNA. The V and J calls shown here were made by TCRdb, not taken from the authors' results. The sample's table covers tens of thousands of distinct CDR3 sequences. The ten largest account for around 18% of the sample.

The sequence was obtained from a human donor in good health. Some clones in this sample may be carry-over from other donors' samples. The sample consisted of memory CD8+ T cells from blood. The cell subset or site label, as the study defines it: conventional CD8+ memory T cells (TMEM), sorted as controls. The sequence joins TRBV7-8 to TRBJ2-1. CDR3 reads: CASSLGNNEQFF.